This T cell receptor beta chain was captured in a study of T cell changes during pregnancy in multiple sclerosis. V was clipped by 2 bases and J by 3 bases; unmatched bases: 3. This CDR3 is built from 15 residues. The germline gives CDR1 ENHRY, CDR2 SYGVKD. This table comes from immunoSEQ multiplex PCR, and its TCRdb copy is limited to in-frame clones, with some not included. The table lists about 86,000 clones, approximately 90% of them singletons. This clone was counted a single time. The TCR sequence derives from a female donor in good health, enrolled as a control in a pregnancy study. V usage is TRBV10-3 and J usage is TRBJ1-5; 8 bases are a match to TRBD1. The sample in question was peripheral blood, obtained in the first trimester of pregnancy. The CDR3 bases are TGTGCCATCAGTGAGGGACAGGGATACAATCAGCCCCAGCATTTT. Its protein product is CAISEGQGYNQPQHF.